One and the same sample provided the 32 T cell receptor beta chains below, sequenced in a study of shared clonotypes between healthy human individuals. Libraries were prepared by immunoSEQ multiplex PCR; TCRdb keeps only in-frame clonotypes and omits some of them. Of some 2,400,000 clones in the sample, 90% to 97% are singletons; the top ten hold more than 0.1%. Sequenced input: naive CD4+ T cells sorted from blood. Subset given: CD45RA+ positively selected. The receptors here all came from a man aged 18 to 30 in good health.

In its sample, this clone was seen once. The V call is TRBV18, the J call TRBJ1-1; D uncertain. CDR1 is KGHSH, CDR2 LQKENI, per germline. This CDR3 region has 14 residues. V lost 4 bases and J 0 bases, leaving 9 bases between the germline ends. Here the CDR3 DNA reads TGTGCCAGCTCACTGATGGCCATGAACACTGAAGCTTTCTTT. Translating gives CASSLMAMNTEAFF.

The gene calls are TRBV30 and TRBJ2-7, with 7 bases fitting TRBD1. This CDR3 has 11 amino acids. Germline trimming cut 1 base from V and 8 bases from J; bases unmatched to any gene: 2. The V gene's germline CDR1 is GTSNPN and CDR2 SVGIG (reference sequence). The CDR3 loop is CAWSGDSQQYF. CDR3 in DNA: TGTGCCTGGAGTGGGGACAGTCAGCAGTACTTC.

The chain is built from TRBV30 and TRBJ2-1, with 7 bases that match TRBD2. Germline CDR1 reads GTSNPN; CDR2 reads SVGIG (reference sequence). The CDR3 totals 18 residues. With 6 bases clipped from V and 7 bases from J, the junction kept 24 bases outside the gene matches. The CDR3 nucleotides read TGTGCCTGCTGGCGGACTAGAGGTAGCCTGGGGGATAGGAATGAGCAGTTCTTC. This translates into CACWRTRGSLGDRNEQFF.

The rearrangement links TRBV4-1 to TRBJ1-1; D remains unclear. Trimming shortened V by 0 bases and J by 0 bases, and 8 bases separated the two germline ends. The CDR3 is made up of 15 amino acids. CDR1 is MGHRA, CDR2 YSYEKL, per germline. In DNA, the CDR3 is TGCGCCAGCAGCCAAGAGGGAATCATGAACACTGAAGCTTTCTTT. Its protein is CASSQEGIMNTEAFF.

The chain carries TRBV6-1 and TRBJ1-1; D unclear. Germline V gene sequence: CDR1 MNHNS, CDR2 SASEGT. The length of the CDR3 is 14 residues. V was pared by 6 bases and J by 1 base, with 12 bases between. The CDR3 protein is CASRAGLGNTEAFF. Written as DNA, the CDR3 is TGTGCCAGCAGAGCGGGTCTAGGGAACACTGAAGCTTTCTTT.

This CDR3 is CAISESSGGSGEQFF. The CDR3, as DNA: TGTGCCATCAGTGAGTCTAGCGGGGGGAGTGGTGAGCAGTTCTTC. V usage is TRBV10-3 and J usage is TRBJ2-1; TRBD2 aligns across 10 bases. Germline CDR1 reads ENHRY; CDR2 reads SYGVKD. J was trimmed by 9 bases and V by 0 bases; bases with no gene match: 5. This CDR3 region has 15 residues.

This chain joins TRBV18 and TRBJ2-5, with D possibly matching TRBD2 (5 bases). The CDR3 sequence is 13 residues long. The V end was cut by 4 bases, the J end by 3 bases, with 9 bases between. Germline-derived CDR1 and CDR2 are KGHSH and LQKENI. CDR3 nucleotide sequence: TGTGCCAGCTCACTCTCGGGGAAAGAGACCCAGTACTTC. Protein sequence: CASSLSGKETQYF.

The genes are TRBV20-1 and TRBJ2-1, with D possibly matching TRBD2 (6 bases). Germline-derived CDR1 and CDR2 are DFQATT and SNEGSKA (reference sequence). Trimming stripped 6 bases from V and 9 bases from J, with 6 bases between. CDR3 size: 9 residues. DNA for the CDR3: TGCAGTGCGGGAGGTGAGCAGTTCTTC. The encoded protein is CSAGGEQFF.

The rearrangement joins TRBV29-1 to TRBJ2-6; the match to TRBD2 covers 8 bases. The CDR3 has 15 residues. Germline CDR1 and CDR2: SQVTM and ANQGSEA. Losses at the gene ends were 6 bases for V and 0 bases for J; bases not matched to a gene: 4. CDR3 sequence (DNA): TGCAGCGTAGGACTAGCTTACTCTGGGGCCAACGTCCTGACTTTC. Translating gives CSVGLAYSGANVLTF. Supplemented by reference TRBV29-1 and TRBJ2-6, the full variable domain reads SAVISQKPSRDICQRGTSLTIQCQVDSQVTMMFWYRQQPGQSLTLIATANQGSEATYESGFVIDKFPISRPNLTFSTLTVSNMSPEDSSIYLCSVGLAYSGANVLTFGAGSRLTVL.

The CDR3: CASSSGTSGGANEQFF. The DNA for the CDR3 is TGTGCCAGCAGCTCCGGGACTAGCGGGGGGGCCAATGAGCAGTTCTTC. The rearrangement joins TRBV7-9 to TRBJ2-1; 16 positions match TRBD2. Germline V gene lookup returns CDR1 SEHNR and CDR2 FQNEAQ (reference sequence). V lost 4 bases, J lost 6 bases, and 3 bases stayed unmatched. This CDR3 region has 16 residues.

The genes are TRBV12-2 and TRBJ2-7; TRBD2 is taken as the D call from the table, unchecked against the DNA. TRBV12-2 is classified as a pseudogene. CDR3 length: 13 amino acids. This CDR3 is CASGIGRESEQYF. The CDR3 region has the DNA TGTGCAAGTGGGATAGGGCGGGAGTCTGAGCAGTACTTC.

The V gene is TRBV30, the J gene TRBJ1-1; D perhaps matches TRBD1 (5 bases). V was clipped by 4 bases and J by 5 bases, with 17 bases between them. The CDR3 has 14 residues. Per the germline V gene, CDR1 is GTSNPN and CDR2 is SVGIG (reference sequence). CDR3 protein: CAWIERQLRTEAFF. The CDR3 DNA is TGTGCCTGGATTGAACGACAGCTCCGAACTGAAGCTTTCTTT.

This chain's CDR3 is CASSESTAGTYNEQFF. Written as DNA, the CDR3 is TGCGCCAGCAGTGAGTCGACAGCGGGGACCTACAATGAGCAGTTCTTC. The chain carries TRBV10-1 and TRBJ2-1, with 7 bases lining up with TRBD2. Per the germline V gene, CDR1 is WNHNN and CDR2 is SYGVQD (reference sequence). CDR3 length: 16 amino acids. The V gene end was trimmed by 0 bases and the J gene end by 2 bases; junction bases not matched to a gene: 4.

The chain combines TRBV6-6 with TRBJ1-5, with D tentatively TRBD1 (5 bases). Deletions cut 5 bases from V and 1 base from J, with 12 bases between. CDR1 is MNHNY, CDR2 SVGAGI, per germline (reference sequence). CDR3 length equals 15 residues. DNA of the CDR3: TGTGCCAGCAGTCCCCTTTCAGGGAGCAATCAGCCCCAGCATTTT. The encoded protein is CASSPLSGSNQPQHF.

Comment on this clone: The same CDR3 arises from other DNA sequences in this sample as well. The chain employs TRBV19 and TRBJ2-5; no clear D gene. The CDR3 length is 12 residues. Germline CDR1 reads LNHDA; CDR2 reads SQIVND (reference sequence). V shed 5 bases and J shed 1 base, with 5 bases lying between them. The CDR3 is CASSSVQETQYF. The DNA for the CDR3 is TGTGCCAGTAGTTCAGTCCAAGAGACCCAGTACTTC. Looking up the rest from reference TRBV19 and TRBJ2-5 gives the full variable domain: DGGITQSPKYLFRKEGQNVTLSCEQNLNHDAMYWYRQDPGQGLRLIYYSQIVNDFQKGDIAEGYSVSREKKESFPLTVTSAQKNPTAFYLCASSSVQETQYFGPGTRLLVL.

This chain uses TRBV11-3 with TRBJ2-7; D possibly matches TRBD1 or TRBD2 (5 bases each). V was clipped by 2 bases and J by 5 bases, with 7 bases between them. The CDR3 sequence is 12 residues long. Germline V lookup: CDR1 SGHNT, CDR2 YENEEA. The CDR3 nucleotides are TGTGCCAGCAGCTTATTGGGGGACGAGCAGTACTTC. Amino acid sequence: CASSLLGDEQYF.

The chain carries TRBV5-4 and TRBJ2-3; possibly TRBD2 for D (6 bases). V was pared by 0 bases and J by 3 bases, with 14 bases between. The CDR3 sequence is 16 residues long. The germline gives CDR1 SGHNT, CDR2 YYREEE (reference sequence). The CDR3 loop is CASSLVGGIGTDTQYF. In nucleotides, the CDR3 is TGTGCCAGCAGCTTGGTTGGCGGGATCGGGACAGATACGCAGTATTTT.

The chain couples TRBV5-8 to TRBJ2-5, with D hard to call. CDR3 length: 11 residues. Germline V gene sequence: CDR1 SGHTS, CDR2 YDEGEE. The V gene lost 4 bases and the J gene lost 4 bases, with 5 bases spanning the gap. The CDR3 region is CASSRTETQYF. CDR3 bases: TGTGCCAGCAGCCGCACAGAGACCCAGTACTTC.

This clone was seen once. This specimen includes other DNA sequences encoding the same CDR3. The chain links TRBV7-9 to TRBJ2-5; possible D gene TRBD2, 5 bases. The CDR3 is 12 amino acids. Per germline, CDR1 SEHNR and CDR2 FQNEAQ (reference sequence). V gave up 2 bases and J gave up 5 bases, with 6 bases separating them. The CDR3 DNA reads as TGTGCCAGCAGCTTAAGGGAGGAGACCCAGTACTTC. Amino acid sequence: CASSLREETQYF.

The chain is built from TRBV2 and TRBJ1-5, with TRBD1 as a possible D gene (6 bases). With 7 bases removed from V and 6 bases from J, the gap between germline ends came to 19 bases. Germline CDR1 is SNHLY and CDR2 is FYNNEI. This CDR3 region has 15 residues. The chain's CDR3 is CASTLGGAPAQPQHF. CDR3 nucleotides: TGTGCCAGCACCCTCGGGGGGGCCCCGGCTCAGCCCCAGCATTTT.

This clone has just one count. The V call is TRBV6-1, the J call TRBJ1-2; D unclear. Trimming removed 1 base at V and 2 bases at J, with 11 bases between. Per germline, CDR1 MNHNS and CDR2 SASEGT. This CDR3 is 15 amino acids long. CDR3 DNA: TGTGCCAGCAGTGAAGAGGGCCAGTGGAACTATGGCTACACCTTC. As protein: CASSEEGQWNYGYTF.

The chain links TRBV14 to TRBJ2-7, with 10 bases fitting TRBD2. CDR1 is SGHDN and CDR2 is FVKESK in the germline V gene. This CDR3 region has 17 residues. V trimming: 2 bases; J trimming: 4 bases; junction bases outside the gene matches: 11. CDR3 in DNA: TGTGCCAGCAGCCAATACGACAGGGCTAGCGGGAGATACGAGCAGTACTTC. Its translation is CASSQYDRASGRYEQYF. Using reference TRBV14 and TRBJ2-7 for the parts outside the CDR3, the full variable domain is EAGVTQFPSHSVIEKGQTVTLRCDPISGHDNLYWYRRVMGKEIKFLLHFVKESKQDESGMPNNRFLAERTGGTYSTLKVQPAELEDSGVYFCASSQYDRASGRYEQYFGPGTRLTVT.

J is TRBJ2-1 and V is TRBV6-5; 13 positions match TRBD2. The CDR3 has 15 residues. From germline, CDR1 is MNHEY and CDR2 SVGAGI. V trimming: 5 bases; J trimming: 4 bases; junction bases outside the gene matches: 2. This CDR3 reads CASSKLAGGYNEQFF. DNA of the CDR3: TGTGCCAGCAGTAAACTAGCGGGAGGGTACAATGAGCAGTTCTTC.

This sequence joins TRBV28 and TRBJ2-2; 14 nucleotides align to TRBD2. Per germline, CDR1 MDHEN and CDR2 SYDVKM. There are 16 residues in the CDR3. J was trimmed by 0 bases and V by 8 bases; bases with no gene match: 2. Here the CDR3 reads CASGTSGGPNTGELFF. CDR3 coding DNA: TGTGCCAGCGGGACTAGCGGGGGTCCGAACACCGGGGAGCTGTTTTTT.

As concerns this clone: Other DNA sequences in this specimen translate into the identical CDR3. The rearrangement joins TRBV5-1 to TRBJ1-2; the D is unclear. The CDR3 consists of 13 residues. Per germline, CDR1 SGHRS and CDR2 YFSETQ. The V gene lost 0 bases and the J gene lost 5 bases, with 8 bases spanning the gap. The CDR3 sequence: CASSLDRGYGYTF. The CDR3 nucleotides read TGCGCCAGCAGCTTGGATCGGGGTTATGGCTACACCTTC.

The chain combines TRBV5-5 with TRBJ2-2, with TRBD2 matching 12 bases. The J segment lost 5 bases and the V segment lost 4 bases, leaving 3 bases of the junction unmatched. Looked up from germline, CDR1 is SGHKS and CDR2 is YYEKEE (reference sequence). CDR3 length: 15 residues. CDR3 nucleotide sequence: TGTGCCAGCAGCGCACTAGCGGGGGGAACCGGGGAGCTGTTTTTT. The encoded protein is CASSALAGGTGELFF.

The J gene is TRBJ1-2, the V gene TRBV6-1, with 11 bases lining up with TRBD1. Trimming at V came to 6 bases and at J to 5 bases, leaving 8 bases not matched to a gene. Germline CDR1 MNHNS, CDR2 SASEGT. The CDR3 sequence is 15 residues long. CDR3 DNA sequence: TGTGCCAGCAGGGACGGACAGGGGGCGCTTTATGGCTACACCTTC. Translated, it gives CASRDGQGALYGYTF.

The V gene is TRBV27, the J gene TRBJ2-7; TRBD1 might be the D (5 bases). Germline V gene sequence: CDR1 MNHEY, CDR2 SMNVEV (reference sequence). The CDR3 contains 12 residues. Between the trimmed V and J ends, which lost 1 base and 6 bases, there was a span of 7 bases. The CDR3 reads CASSLFQGEQYF. CDR3 nucleotides: TGTGCCAGCAGTTTATTTCAGGGCGAGCAGTACTTC.

The chain has TRBV5-1 and TRBJ2-5; D remains unclear. CDR1 is SGHRS and CDR2 is YFSETQ in the germline V gene. V was clipped by 3 bases and J by 1 base, with 7 bases between them. This CDR3 comprises 13 residues. The CDR3 loop is CASSSNTQETQYF. The CDR3 coding sequence is TGCGCCAGCAGCTCGAACACCCAAGAGACCCAGTACTTC.

This sequence joins TRBV30 and TRBJ1-2, with D perhaps TRBD1 (5 bases). The ends were cut back, 1 base at V and 4 bases at J, with 13 bases in the middle. Germline loops: CDR1 GTSNPN, CDR2 SVGIG (reference sequence). The CDR3 has 14 amino acids. The CDR3 is CAWSAGQGIYGYTF. CDR3 nucleotide sequence: TGTGCCTGGAGTGCTGGTCAGGGAATCTATGGCTACACCTTC.

The rearrangement links TRBV6-5 to TRBJ2-3, with D maybe TRBD2 (5 bases). The CDR3 has 13 residues. Germline V gives CDR1 MNHEY, CDR2 SVGAGI. V lost 8 bases and J 1 base, leaving 10 bases between the germline ends. In DNA, the CDR3 is TGTGCCAGCGCCGCGGGCGGCACAGATACGCAGTATTTT. This codes for CASAAGGTDTQYF.

To note about this clone: The junction shows a germline mismatch at one end, possibly a read error. The chain has TRBV30 and TRBJ2-3; D might be TRBD1 (5 bases). This CDR3 is 14 amino acids long. Germline-derived CDR1 and CDR2 are GTSNPN and SVGIG (reference sequence). CDR3 residues: CAWSVKGAADMQYF. Here the CDR3 DNA reads TGTGCCTGGAGTGTGAAAGGGGCTGCAGATATGCAGTATTTT.